This entry describes one TCR beta chain. The junction had 4 bases not matched to a gene; V was cut back by 7 bases and J by 6 bases. The germline V gene has CDR1 MNHEY and CDR2 SVGAGI. This CDR3 has 14 amino acids. These data originate in a study of cytomegalovirus exposure and HLA in healthy donors. Data came from immunoSEQ multiplex PCR; TCRdb stores just in-frame clones and leaves some out. There are 140,000 or so clones in the sample; 75% to 90% occur only once, and about 8.2% lies in the top ten. The chain couples TRBV6-5 to TRBJ1-6, with 9 bases aligning to TRBD1. The source of this sequence is a woman between 18 and 29 years old in good health and CMV-seropositive. The sequenced sample consisted of PBMCs. The CDR3: CASKTGQGNSPLHF. Written as DNA, the CDR3 is TGTGCCAGCAAGACGGGACAGGGTAATTCACCCCTCCACTTT.